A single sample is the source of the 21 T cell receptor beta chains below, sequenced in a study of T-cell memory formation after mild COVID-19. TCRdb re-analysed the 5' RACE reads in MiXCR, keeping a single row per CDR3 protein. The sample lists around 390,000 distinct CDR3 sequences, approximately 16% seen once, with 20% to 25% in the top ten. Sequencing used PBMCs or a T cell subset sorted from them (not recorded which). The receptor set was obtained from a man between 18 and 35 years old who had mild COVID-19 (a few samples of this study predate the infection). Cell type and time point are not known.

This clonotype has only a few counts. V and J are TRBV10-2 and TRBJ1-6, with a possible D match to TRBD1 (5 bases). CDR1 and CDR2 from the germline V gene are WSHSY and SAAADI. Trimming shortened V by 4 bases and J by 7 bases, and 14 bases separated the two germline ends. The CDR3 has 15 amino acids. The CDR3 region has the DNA TGCGCCAGCAGTGGGGCCGGGACCACAAATTCACCCCTCCACTTT. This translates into CASSGAGTTNSPLHF.

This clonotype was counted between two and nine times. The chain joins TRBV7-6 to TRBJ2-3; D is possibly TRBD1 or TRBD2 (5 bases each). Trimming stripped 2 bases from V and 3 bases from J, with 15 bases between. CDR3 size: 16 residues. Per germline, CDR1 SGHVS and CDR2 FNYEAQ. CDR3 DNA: TGTGCCAGCAGCTTATTGAGGGGAAAGGGGACAGATACGCAGTATTTT. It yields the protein CASSLLRGKGTDTQYF.

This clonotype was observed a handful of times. The CDR3 nucleotides read TGTGCCAGCAGCCCCCACGGGACAGGGGGCAATCAGCCCCAGCATTTT. It translates to CASSPHGTGGNQPQHF. This rearrangement joins TRBV7-9 to TRBJ1-5; TRBD1 agrees at 10 bases. V was pared by 5 bases and J by 2 bases, with 6 bases of the junction left unmatched. CDR3 length: 16 residues. The germline V gene has CDR1 SEHNR and CDR2 FQNEAQ (reference sequence). Full variable domain (outside the CDR3, taken from reference TRBV7-9 and TRBJ1-5): DTGVSQNPRHKITKRGQNVTFRCDPISEHNRLYWYRQTLGQGPEFLTYFQNEAQLEKSRLLSDRFSAERPKGSFSTLEIQRTEQGDSAMYLCASSPHGTGGNQPQHFGDGTRLSIL.

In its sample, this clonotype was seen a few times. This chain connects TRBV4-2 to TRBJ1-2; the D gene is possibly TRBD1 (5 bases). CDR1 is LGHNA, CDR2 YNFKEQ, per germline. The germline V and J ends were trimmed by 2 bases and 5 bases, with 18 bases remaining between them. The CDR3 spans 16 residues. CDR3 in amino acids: CASSQLDPGFGYGYTF. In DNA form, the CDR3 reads TGTGCCAGCAGCCAACTCGACCCAGGGTTTGGGTATGGCTACACCTTC.

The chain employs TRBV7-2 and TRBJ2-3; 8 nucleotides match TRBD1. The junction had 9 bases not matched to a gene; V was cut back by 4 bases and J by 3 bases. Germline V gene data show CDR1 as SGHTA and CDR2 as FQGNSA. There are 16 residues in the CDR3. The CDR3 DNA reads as TGTGCCAGCAGCTACCGCAGGGGGCAGAGTACAGATACGCAGTATTTT. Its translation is CASSYRRGQSTDTQYF.

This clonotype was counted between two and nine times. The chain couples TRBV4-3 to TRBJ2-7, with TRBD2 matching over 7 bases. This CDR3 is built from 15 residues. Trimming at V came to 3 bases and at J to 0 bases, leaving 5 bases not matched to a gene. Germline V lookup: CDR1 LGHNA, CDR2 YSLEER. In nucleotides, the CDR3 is TGCGCCAGCAGCCAGGTTGCGGGGGACTCCTACGAGCAGTACTTC. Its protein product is CASSQVAGDSYEQYF.

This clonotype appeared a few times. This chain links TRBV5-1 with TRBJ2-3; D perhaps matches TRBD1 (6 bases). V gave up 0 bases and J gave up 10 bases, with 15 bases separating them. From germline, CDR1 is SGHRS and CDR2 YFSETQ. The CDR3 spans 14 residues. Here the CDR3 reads CASSLDGQSGAQYF. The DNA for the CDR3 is TGCGCCAGCAGCTTGGACGGACAATCAGGGGCGCAGTATTTT.

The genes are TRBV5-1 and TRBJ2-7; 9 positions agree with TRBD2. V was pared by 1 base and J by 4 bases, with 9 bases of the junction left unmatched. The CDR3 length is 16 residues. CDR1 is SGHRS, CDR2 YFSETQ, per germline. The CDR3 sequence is CASSLYVAGAQYEQYF. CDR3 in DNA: TGCGCCAGCAGCTTGTATGTAGCGGGGGCTCAATACGAGCAGTACTTC.

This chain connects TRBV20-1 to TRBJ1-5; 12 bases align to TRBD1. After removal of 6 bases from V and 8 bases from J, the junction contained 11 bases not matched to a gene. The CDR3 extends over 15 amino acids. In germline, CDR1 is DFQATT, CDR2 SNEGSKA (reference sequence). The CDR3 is CSAQTGTGGSEPQHF. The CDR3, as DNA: TGCAGTGCCCAAACCGGGACAGGGGGCTCTGAGCCCCAGCATTTT.

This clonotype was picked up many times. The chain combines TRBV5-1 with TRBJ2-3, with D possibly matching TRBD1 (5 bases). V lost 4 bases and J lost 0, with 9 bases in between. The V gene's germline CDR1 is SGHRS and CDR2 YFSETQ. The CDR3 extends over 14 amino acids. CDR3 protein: CASSRTSSTDTQYF. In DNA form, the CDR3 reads TGCGCCAGCAGCAGGACATCTAGCACAGATACGCAGTATTTT.

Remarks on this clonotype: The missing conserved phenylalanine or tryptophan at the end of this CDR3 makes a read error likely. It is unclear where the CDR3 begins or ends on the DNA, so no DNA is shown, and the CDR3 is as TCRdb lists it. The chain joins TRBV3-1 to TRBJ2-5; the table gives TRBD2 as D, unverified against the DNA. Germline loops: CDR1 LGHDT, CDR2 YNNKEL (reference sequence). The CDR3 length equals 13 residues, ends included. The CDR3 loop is CASSLLAGGYSAL.

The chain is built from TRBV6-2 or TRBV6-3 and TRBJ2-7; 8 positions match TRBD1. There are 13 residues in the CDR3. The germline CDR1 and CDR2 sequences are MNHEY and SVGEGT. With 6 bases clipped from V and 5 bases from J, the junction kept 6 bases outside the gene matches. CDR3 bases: TGTGCCAGCAGCCGACAGGGGCAGGACGAGCAGTACGTC. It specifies CASSRQGQDEQYV.

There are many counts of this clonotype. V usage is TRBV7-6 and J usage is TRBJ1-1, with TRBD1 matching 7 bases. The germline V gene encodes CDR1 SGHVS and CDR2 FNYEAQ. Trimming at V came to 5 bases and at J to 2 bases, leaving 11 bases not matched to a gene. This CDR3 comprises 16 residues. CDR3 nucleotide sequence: TGTGCCAGCAGCCACCAATCCAGGGGGGTCAACACTGAAGCTTTCTTT. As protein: CASSHQSRGVNTEAFF.

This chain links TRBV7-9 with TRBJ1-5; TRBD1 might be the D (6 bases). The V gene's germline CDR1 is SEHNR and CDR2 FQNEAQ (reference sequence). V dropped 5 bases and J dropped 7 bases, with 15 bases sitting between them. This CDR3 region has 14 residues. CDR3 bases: TGTGCCAGCAGCCATACAGCAGGGGAACAGCCCCAGCATTTT. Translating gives CASSHTAGEQPQHF.

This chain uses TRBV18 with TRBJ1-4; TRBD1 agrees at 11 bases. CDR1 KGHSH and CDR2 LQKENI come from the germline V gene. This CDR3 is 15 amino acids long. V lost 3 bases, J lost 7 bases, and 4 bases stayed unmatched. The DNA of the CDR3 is TGTGCCAGCTCACCCAGCGGGACAGGGGGTGAAAAACTGTTTTTT. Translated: CASSPSGTGGEKLFF.

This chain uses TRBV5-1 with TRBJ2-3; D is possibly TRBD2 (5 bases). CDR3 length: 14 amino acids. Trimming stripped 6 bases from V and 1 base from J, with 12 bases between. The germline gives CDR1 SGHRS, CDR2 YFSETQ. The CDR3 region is CASTEASGTDTQYF. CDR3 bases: TGCGCCAGCACGGAGGCATCCGGCACAGATACGCAGTATTTT.

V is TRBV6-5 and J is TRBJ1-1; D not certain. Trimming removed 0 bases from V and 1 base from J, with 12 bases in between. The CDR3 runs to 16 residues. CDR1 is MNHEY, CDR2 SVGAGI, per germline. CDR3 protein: CASSYSIARWNTEAFF. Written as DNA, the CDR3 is TGTGCCAGCAGTTACTCGATCGCCAGATGGAACACTGAAGCTTTCTTT.

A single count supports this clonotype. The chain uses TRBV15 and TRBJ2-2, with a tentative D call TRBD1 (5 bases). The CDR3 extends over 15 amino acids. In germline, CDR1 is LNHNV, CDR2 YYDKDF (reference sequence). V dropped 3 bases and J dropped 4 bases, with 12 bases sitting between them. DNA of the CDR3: TGTGCCACCAGCAGGGCCCCAGGGTCCACCGGGGAGCTGTTTTTT. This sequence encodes CATSRAPGSTGELFF. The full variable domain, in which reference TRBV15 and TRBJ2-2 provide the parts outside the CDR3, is DAMVIQNPRYQVTQFGKPVTLSCSQTLNHNVMYWYQQKSSQAPKLLFHYYDKDFNNEADTPDNFQSRRPNTSFCFLDIRSPGLGDTAMYLCATSRAPGSTGELFFGEGSRLTVL.

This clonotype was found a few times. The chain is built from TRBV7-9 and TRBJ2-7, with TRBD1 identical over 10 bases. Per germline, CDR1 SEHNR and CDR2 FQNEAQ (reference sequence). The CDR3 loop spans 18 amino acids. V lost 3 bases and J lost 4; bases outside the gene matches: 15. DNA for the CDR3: TGTGCCAGCAGCTTCGTTCGGCTAGGGACAGGGGCCTATTACGAGCAGTACGTC. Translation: CASSFVRLGTGAYYEQYV.

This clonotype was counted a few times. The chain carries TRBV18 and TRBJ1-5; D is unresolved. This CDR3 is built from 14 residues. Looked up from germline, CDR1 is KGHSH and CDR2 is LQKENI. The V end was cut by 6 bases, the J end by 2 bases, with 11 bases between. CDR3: CASSPGPRNQPQHF. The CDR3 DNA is TGTGCCAGCTCGCCCGGGCCGCGCAATCAGCCCCAGCATTTT.

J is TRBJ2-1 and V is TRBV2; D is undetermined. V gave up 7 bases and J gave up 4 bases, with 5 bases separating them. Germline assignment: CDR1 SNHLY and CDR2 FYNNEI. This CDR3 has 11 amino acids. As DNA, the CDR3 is TGTGCCAGCACAGCGTACAATGAGCAGTTCTTC. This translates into CASTAYNEQFF.